One sample yielded the 10 T cell receptor beta chains listed below, sequenced in a study of blood T cell repertoires in COVID-19 (dated by TCRdb to about 2020). The library was prepared using the immunoSEQ multiplex PCR assay. The clones in this table, taken by TCRdb from immuneACCESS, are in-frame only. Not every clone is retained; where verified, under half of the shortfall comes from an unresolved V gene, and the cause of the rest is unknown. The table for this sample lists about 390,000 clones; around nine tenths of them were counted only once. In total, the top ten clones hold roughly a tenth of the sample. The material sequenced was PBMCs or T cells enriched from blood (not recorded which). The receptors were sampled from a woman between 45 and 65 years old who had recovered from COVID-19.

The J gene is TRBJ2-7, the V gene TRBV2; weak D call: TRBD1 (6 bases). This CDR3 comprises 15 residues. The V end was cut by 10 bases, the J end by 0 bases, with 19 bases between. Germline CDR1 SNHLY, CDR2 FYNNEI. Here the CDR3 reads CAIETGPAPSYEQYF. In nucleotides, the CDR3 is TGTGCCATAGAAACAGGGCCCGCGCCCTCCTACGAGCAGTACTTC.

This chain links TRBV28 with TRBJ1-1; TRBD1 is a possible D gene (5 bases). Germline V gene lookup returns CDR1 MDHEN and CDR2 SYDVKM. V was clipped by 3 bases and J by 2 bases, with 7 bases between them. The CDR3 runs 13 residues. The CDR3 DNA reads TGTGCCAGCAGTTTCGGACAAAACACTGAAGCTTTCTTT. Translating it yields CASSFGQNTEAFF.

This chain's CDR3 is CASSWTGGTEAFF. The CDR3 DNA sequence: TGTGCCAGCAGTTGGACAGGGGGCACTGAAGCTTTCTTT. The chain joins TRBV12-3 or TRBV12-4 to TRBJ1-1; TRBD1 agrees at 10 bases. Germline trimming cut 4 bases from V and 4 bases from J; bases unmatched to any gene: 0. The CDR3 spans 13 residues.

This chain uses TRBV11-3 with TRBJ2-5, with 7 bases lining up with TRBD2. The J segment lost 5 bases and the V segment lost 5 bases, leaving 11 bases of the junction unmatched. The CDR3 consists of 15 residues. The germline V gene has CDR1 SGHNT and CDR2 YENEEA. The CDR3 DNA reads as TGTGCCAGCAGCCTTGGGACTACCCAGAAGGAGACCCAGTACTTC. This codes for CASSLGTTQKETQYF.

In this sample, this clone turned up once. The CDR3 is CASSPLTGDYGYTF. CDR3 nucleotide sequence: TGTGCCAGCAGCCCCCTCACAGGGGACTATGGCTACACCTTC. The chain carries TRBV7-9 and TRBJ1-2; 7 bases agree with TRBD1. J lost 3 bases, V lost 5 bases, and 6 bases had no gene match. CDR3 length: 14 residues. From germline, CDR1 is SEHNR and CDR2 FQNEAQ (reference sequence).

There are a few counts of this clone. The V gene is TRBV2, the J gene TRBJ2-7; 10 bases align to TRBD2. J lost 4 bases, V lost 7 bases, and 13 bases had no gene match. Germline CDR1 is SNHLY and CDR2 is FYNNEI. This CDR3 has 16 residues. The CDR3 spells CASTRGSGGFGYEQYF. The CDR3 DNA sequence: TGTGCCAGCACCAGAGGTAGCGGGGGGTTTGGGTACGAGCAGTACTTC.

The chain carries TRBV5-1 and TRBJ1-1; D is unresolved. With 3 bases removed from V and 2 bases from J, the gap between germline ends came to 17 bases. The CDR3 extends over 16 amino acids. The V gene's germline CDR1 is SGHRS and CDR2 YFSETQ. The CDR3 DNA reads as TGCGCCAGCAGCTGGGGATTATCCGGGGAAAACACTGAAGCTTTCTTT. This codes for CASSWGLSGENTEAFF. The entire variable domain, with the rest obtained from reference TRBV5-1 and TRBJ1-1, is as follows: KAGVTQTPRYLIKTRGQQVTLSCSPISGHRSVSWYQQTPGQGLQFLFEYFSETQRNKGNFPGRFSGRQFSNSRSEMNVSTLELGDSALYLCASSWGLSGENTEAFFGQGTRLTVV.

Turning to this clone: Other DNA sequences in the sample encode the same CDR3. The V call is TRBV5-1, the J call TRBJ1-1; perhaps TRBD1 as D (5 bases). The CDR3 extends over 13 amino acids. The ends were cut back, 2 bases at V and 1 base at J, with 6 bases in the middle. Looked up from germline, CDR1 is SGHRS and CDR2 is YFSETQ. The CDR3 DNA follows: TGCGCCAGCAGCTTTACAGGGAACACTGAAGCTTTCTTT. Translation: CASSFTGNTEAFF.

V gene TRBV19 combines with J gene TRBJ1-5, with TRBD1 matching over 9 bases. The germline gives CDR1 LNHDA, CDR2 SQIVND (reference sequence). The CDR3 has 16 residues. Germline trimming cut 5 bases from V and 5 bases from J; bases unmatched to any gene: 10. The CDR3 sequence: CASSYGTGHLDQPQHF. The CDR3 nucleotides read TGTGCCAGTAGTTACGGGACAGGGCATTTGGATCAGCCCCAGCATTTT. Filled out from reference TRBV19 and TRBJ1-5, the complete variable domain reads DGGITQSPKYLFRKEGQNVTLSCEQNLNHDAMYWYRQDPGQGLRLIYYSQIVNDFQKGDIAEGYSVSREKKESFPLTVTSAQKNPTAFYLCASSYGTGHLDQPQHFGDGTRLSIL.

This clone was detected once. This chain links TRBV24-1 with TRBJ1-2; possibly TRBD1 for D (5 bases). The CDR3 covers 13 residues. Trimming removed 2 bases from V and 8 bases from J, with 11 bases in between. Germline V gene lookup returns CDR1 KGHDR and CDR2 SFDVKD. The CDR3 coding sequence is TGTGCCACCAGTGATTGGCAGGGAACGGGCTACACCTTC. This encodes CATSDWQGTGYTF.